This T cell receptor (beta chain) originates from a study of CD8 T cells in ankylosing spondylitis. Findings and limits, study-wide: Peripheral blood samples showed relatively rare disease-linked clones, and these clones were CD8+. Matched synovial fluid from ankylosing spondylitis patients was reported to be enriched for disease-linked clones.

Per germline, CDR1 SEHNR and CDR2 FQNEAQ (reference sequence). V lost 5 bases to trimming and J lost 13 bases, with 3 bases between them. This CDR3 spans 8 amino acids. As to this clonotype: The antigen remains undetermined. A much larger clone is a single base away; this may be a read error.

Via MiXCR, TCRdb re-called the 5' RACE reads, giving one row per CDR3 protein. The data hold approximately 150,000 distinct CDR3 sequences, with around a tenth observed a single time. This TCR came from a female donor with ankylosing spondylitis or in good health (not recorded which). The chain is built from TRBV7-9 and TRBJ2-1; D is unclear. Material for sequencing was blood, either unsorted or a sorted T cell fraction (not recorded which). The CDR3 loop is CASSHQFF. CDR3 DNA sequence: TGTGCCAGCAGCCACCAGTTCTTC. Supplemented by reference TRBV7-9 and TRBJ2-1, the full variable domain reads DTGVSQNPRHKITKRGQNVTFRCDPISEHNRLYWYRQTLGQGPEFLTYFQNEAQLEKSRLLSDRFSAERPKGSFSTLEIQRTEQGDSAMYLCASSHQFFGPGTRLTVL.